The T cell receptor beta chain described here comes from a study of glioma-infiltrating T cells after dendritic cell vaccination. The CDR3 is 11 amino acids. V dropped 3 bases and J dropped 7 bases, with 4 bases sitting between them. Per germline, CDR1 SGHTA and CDR2 FQGNSA. Sequencing was performed with immunoSEQ multiplex PCR; in TCRdb, only in-frame clones are kept and a portion is missing. In the table there are about 30,000 clones, approximately 91% of which are singletons. Sequencing was performed on blood, taken before dendritic cell vaccination. The clonotype comes from a human donor with glioblastoma. The chain combines TRBV7-2 with TRBJ2-1, with D unresolved. The CDR3: CASSFGNEQFF. CDR3 nucleotide sequence: TGTGCCAGCAGCTTCGGGAATGAGCAGTTCTTC.